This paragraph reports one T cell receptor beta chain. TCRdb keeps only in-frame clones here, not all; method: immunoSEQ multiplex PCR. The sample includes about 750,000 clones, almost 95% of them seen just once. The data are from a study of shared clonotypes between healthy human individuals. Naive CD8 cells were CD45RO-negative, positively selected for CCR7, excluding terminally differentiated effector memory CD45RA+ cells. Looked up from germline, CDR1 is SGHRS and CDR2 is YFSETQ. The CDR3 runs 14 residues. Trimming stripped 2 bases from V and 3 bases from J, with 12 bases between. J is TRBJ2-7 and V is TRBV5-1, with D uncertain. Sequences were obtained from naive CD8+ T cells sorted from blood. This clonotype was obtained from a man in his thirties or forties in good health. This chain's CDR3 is CASSFVGNDYEQYF. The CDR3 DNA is TGCGCCAGCAGCTTTGTAGGGAATGACTACGAGCAGTACTTC.